This TCR beta chain is from a study of blood T cell repertoires in COVID-19. The overall study: The samples span acute and convalescent COVID-19 from the United States, Italy and Spain. Sources were T cells, B-cell-depleted T cells, or PBMCs; the material itself was cDNA or gDNA.

This CDR3 comprises 18 residues. Trimming took 4 bases from V and 5 from J; bases not matched to a gene: 18. Germline V gene sequence: CDR1 MNHNS, CDR2 SASEGT. Original analysis: Estimates of nucleated cell counts were drawn from the amplification of reference gene primers. Clones were sequenced by immunoSEQ multiplex PCR, and TCRdb holds only the in-frame ones, with some missing. The V and J calls and clone size were taken over from that table, and D and trimming were inferred from the DNA. The sample records about 200,000 clones, 87% being singletons. This chain uses TRBV6-1 with TRBJ1-1; TRBD1 matches 8 bases. Sequences were obtained from PBMCs or T cells enriched from blood (not recorded which). This TCR was recovered from a woman in her 30s who had recovered from COVID-19. The CDR3: CASSGPLGVRDRWTEAFF. The CDR3 coding sequence is TGTGCCAGCAGTGGTCCCCTGGGAGTTCGGGACAGGTGGACTGAAGCTTTCTTT.